This T cell receptor beta chain was observed in a study of T cells in Graves' hyperthyroidism and ophthalmopathy (dated by TCRdb to the late 2010s). Study-wide context: Peripheral blood samples were taken at initial diagnosis, before any treatment was given. To identify distinguishing TCR V-J signatures, a discovery cohort of 100 or so patients was used, comprising some 45 with Graves' ophthalmopathy and roughly 60 with stable Graves' hyperthyroidism. TCR Vbeta CDR3 sequencing of roughly 140 peripheral blood samples (roughly 41 ophthalmopathy, 75 hyperthyroidism and around 17 progressor patients) is reported in the paper. In addition, the study compared T-cell repertoires in thyroid tissue and in blood from a handful of Graves' hyperthyroidism patients. An independent validation cohort of under 20 hyperthyroidism patients and approximately 17 patients who later progressed to ophthalmopathy tested prospective prediction of ophthalmopathy. The 85 to 100 discovery patients were randomly split 7:3 into training and test sets. Following sampling, methimazole starting at 30 mg daily was given to hyperthyroidism patients, and high-dose intravenous methylprednisolone was given to ophthalmopathy patients. The full study reports these points: No statistical method was used to set the sample size in advance, and investigators knew the group allocation. Ophthalmopathy was separated from stable hyperthyroidism by a 13 V-J signature model, with approximately 85% sensitivity and about 81% specificity obtained in cross-validation and 80%/75% obtained in testing. In validation, progression to ophthalmopathy was predicted by the model with 70.59% sensitivity and around 75% specificity, a median of approximately 7.1 months before onset. Blood samples also contained most of the expanded thyroid clonotypes (frequency above 0.001), which suggests that blood repertoires may reflect thyroid immune responses.

From a lookup of the germline V gene, CDR1 and CDR2 are SGHDT and YYEEEE. The cysteine opens and the phenylalanine closes a CDR3 of 14 amino acids. Left in the record is the CDR3 DNA by itself, 42 bases read in frame from the first base. To note about this clonotype: This clone's antigen is unknown. The junction departs from germline at one end; a sequencing error may be responsible.

Amplification of TCR beta CDR3 regions was carried out from RNA transcripts. The TCR CDR3 was subjected to a first round of RT-PCR using the HTBI primer set and the Qiagen OneStep RT-PCR kit. A second multiplex PCR round built the libraries, followed by size selection and purification. The libraries were sequenced on an Illumina HiSeq2000 using paired-end 100 bp reads. Per the original workflow: SOAPnuke was used to process the raw data, removing reads that contained adapters or uncalled bases, had a mean Phred below 15, or lacked an exact match to the constant primer or identifier. COPE v1.2.5 was used to merge high-quality paired reads, and clonotypes were defined as unique nucleotide sequences. MiTCR v1.1 was used to align the clonotypes against IMGT TRBV, TRBD and TRBJ reference segments. The analysis included only V-J combinations with a frequency above 0.0001, which together covered 99.2% of the repertoires. A TCS score was defined as the ratio between F50 (clonal expansion) and ExV (chaos), using BLOSUM62-based TCRdist between CDR3 peptides within each V-J. Welch's t-statistics and random forest reduced roughly 530 V-J features to 10 to 15, which were used in a naive Bayes classifier (R e1071). TCRdb redid the processing of the public reads, applying fastp at Q25 and MiXCR, and retained in-frame beta chains. Rows matching on CDR3 protein sequence are summarized as one entry with the most common DNA and genes. The V and J calls follow TCRdb's processing rather than the paper's. A total of approximately 610,000 distinct CDR3 sequences appear in this sample, 16% of them only once. The ten largest clones capture 15% to 20% of the sample.

A patient counted as having stable Graves' hyperthyroidism if no progression to ophthalmopathy occurred over 18 months of follow-up. Hyperthyroidism patients were newly diagnosed, with disease duration under 2 months, and aged 18 to 65 years. Any patient with an uncontrolled infection, another autoimmune disease, pregnancy or lactation was excluded. Diagnoses relied on clinical symptoms, serum thyroxine and TRAb, thyroid ultrasound and orbital computed tomography. PBMCs were separated from roughly 10 ml of fresh peripheral blood using Ficoll-Paque density gradient centrifugation. Trizol reagent was used to extract total RNA, and RNA quality was then checked on an Agilent 2100 Bioanalyzer.

The chain joins TRBV5-6 to TRBJ2-2; the D region is possibly TRBD1 or TRBD2, each matching across 5 bases. The material sequenced was blood. This sequence originates from a woman aged 18-35 years with Graves' hyperthyroidism. The DNA sequence reads TGTGCCAGCAGCCCGGGGCTTTACACCGGGGAGCTGGTTTTT. The resulting protein is CASSPGLYTGELVF.